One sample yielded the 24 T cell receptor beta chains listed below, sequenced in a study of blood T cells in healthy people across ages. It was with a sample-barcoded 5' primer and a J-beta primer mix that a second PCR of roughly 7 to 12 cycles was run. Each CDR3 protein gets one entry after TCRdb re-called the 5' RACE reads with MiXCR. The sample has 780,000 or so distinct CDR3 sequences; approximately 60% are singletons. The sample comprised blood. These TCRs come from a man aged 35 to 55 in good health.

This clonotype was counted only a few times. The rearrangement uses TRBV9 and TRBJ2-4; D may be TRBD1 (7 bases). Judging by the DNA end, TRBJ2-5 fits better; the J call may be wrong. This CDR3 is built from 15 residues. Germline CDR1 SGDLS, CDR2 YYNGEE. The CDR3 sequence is CASSVFRGVRETQYF. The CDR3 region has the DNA TGTGCCAGCAGCGTTTTCAGGGGGGTTAGGGAGACCCAGTACTTC.

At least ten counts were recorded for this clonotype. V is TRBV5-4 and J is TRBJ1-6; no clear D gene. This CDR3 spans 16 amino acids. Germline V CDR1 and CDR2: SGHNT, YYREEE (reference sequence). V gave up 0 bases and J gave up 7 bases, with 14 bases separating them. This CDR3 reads CASSLENGLENSPLHF. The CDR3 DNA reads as TGTGCCAGCAGCTTGGAGAATGGACTGGAGAATTCACCCCTCCACTTT.

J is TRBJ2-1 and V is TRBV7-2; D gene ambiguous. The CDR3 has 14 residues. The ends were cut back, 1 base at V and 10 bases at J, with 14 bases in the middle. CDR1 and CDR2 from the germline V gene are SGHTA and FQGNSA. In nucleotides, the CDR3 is TGTGCCAGCAGCTTAGGTCTATTGATACCGGAGCAGTTCTTC. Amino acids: CASSLGLLIPEQFF.

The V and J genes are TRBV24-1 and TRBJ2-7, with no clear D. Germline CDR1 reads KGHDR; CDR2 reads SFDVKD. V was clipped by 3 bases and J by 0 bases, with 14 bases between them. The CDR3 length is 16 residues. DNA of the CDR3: TGTGCCACCAGTGATCCCTACTACCGCGTCTCCTACGAGCAGTACTTC. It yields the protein CATSDPYYRVSYEQYF.

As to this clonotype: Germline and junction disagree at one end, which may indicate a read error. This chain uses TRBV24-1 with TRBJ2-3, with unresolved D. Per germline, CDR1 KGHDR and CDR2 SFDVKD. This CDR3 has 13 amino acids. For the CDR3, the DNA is TGTGCCACCAGTTGGTCCTCAAAAGATGCGCAGTATTTT. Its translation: CATSWSSKDAQYF.

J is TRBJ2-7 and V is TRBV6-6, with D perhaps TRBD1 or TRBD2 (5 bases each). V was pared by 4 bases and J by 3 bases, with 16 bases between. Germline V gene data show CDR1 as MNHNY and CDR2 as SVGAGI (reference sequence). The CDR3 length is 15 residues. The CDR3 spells CASSSQRGTGYEQYF. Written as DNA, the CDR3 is TGTGCCAGCAGTTCCCAACGGGGTACAGGCTACGAGCAGTACTTC.

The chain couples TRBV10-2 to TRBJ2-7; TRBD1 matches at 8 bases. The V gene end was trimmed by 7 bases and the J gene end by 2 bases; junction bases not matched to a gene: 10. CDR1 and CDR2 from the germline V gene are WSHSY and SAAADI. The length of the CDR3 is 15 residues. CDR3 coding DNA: TGCGCCAGCACCGAGTATGGACAGGGAGCCTACGAGCAGTACTTC. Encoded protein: CASTEYGQGAYEQYF.

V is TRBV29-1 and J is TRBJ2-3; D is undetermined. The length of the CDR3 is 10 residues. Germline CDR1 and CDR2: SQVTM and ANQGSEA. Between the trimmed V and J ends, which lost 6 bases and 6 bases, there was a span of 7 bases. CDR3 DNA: TGCAGCGTCGCACACGATACGCAGTATTTT. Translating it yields CSVAHDTQYF.

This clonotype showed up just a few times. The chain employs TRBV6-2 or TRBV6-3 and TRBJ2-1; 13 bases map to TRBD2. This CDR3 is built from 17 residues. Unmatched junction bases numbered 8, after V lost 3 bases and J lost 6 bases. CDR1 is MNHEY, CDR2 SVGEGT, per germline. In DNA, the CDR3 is TGTGCCAGCAGTTATCGTACTAGCGGGGGGGTTGTCAATGAGCAGTTCTTC. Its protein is CASSYRTSGGVVNEQFF.

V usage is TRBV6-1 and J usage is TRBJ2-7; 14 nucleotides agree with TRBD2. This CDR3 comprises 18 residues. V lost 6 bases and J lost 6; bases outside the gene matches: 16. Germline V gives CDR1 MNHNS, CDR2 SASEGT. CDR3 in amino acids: CASRMGTSGGSQLLEQYV. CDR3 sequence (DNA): TGTGCCAGCAGGATGGGGACTAGCGGGGGTTCCCAGCTCCTCGAGCAGTACGTC.

CDR3 sequence: CSVDGGQGRTDTQYF. The CDR3 coding sequence is TGCAGCGTTGACGGGGGCCAGGGCCGCACAGATACGCAGTATTTT. The V and J genes are TRBV29-1 and TRBJ2-3; either TRBD1 or TRBD2 may fit D (6 bases each). V shed 3 bases and J shed 1 base, with 14 bases lying between them. The CDR3 covers 15 residues. Germline V gene sequence: CDR1 SQVTM, CDR2 ANQGSEA.

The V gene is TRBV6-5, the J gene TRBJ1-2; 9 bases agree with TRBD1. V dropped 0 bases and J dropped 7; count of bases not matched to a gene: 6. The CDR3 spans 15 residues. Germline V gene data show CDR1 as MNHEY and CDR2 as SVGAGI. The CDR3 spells CASSYSQGAYGGYTF. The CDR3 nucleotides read TGTGCCAGCAGTTACTCACAGGGGGCTTATGGTGGCTACACCTTC.

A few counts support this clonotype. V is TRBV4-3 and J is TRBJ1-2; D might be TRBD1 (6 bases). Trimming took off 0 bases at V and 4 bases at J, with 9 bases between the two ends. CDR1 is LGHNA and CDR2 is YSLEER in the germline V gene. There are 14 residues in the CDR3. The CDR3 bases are TGCGCCAGCAGCCAAGAAACCAGGGGCTATGGCTACACCTTC. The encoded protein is CASSQETRGYGYTF.

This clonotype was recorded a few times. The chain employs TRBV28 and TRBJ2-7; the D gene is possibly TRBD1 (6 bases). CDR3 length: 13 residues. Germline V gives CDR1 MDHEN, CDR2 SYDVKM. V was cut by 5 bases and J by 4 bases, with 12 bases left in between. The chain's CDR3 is CASSGIQGYEQYF. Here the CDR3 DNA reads TGTGCCAGCAGTGGAATACAGGGTTACGAGCAGTACTTC.

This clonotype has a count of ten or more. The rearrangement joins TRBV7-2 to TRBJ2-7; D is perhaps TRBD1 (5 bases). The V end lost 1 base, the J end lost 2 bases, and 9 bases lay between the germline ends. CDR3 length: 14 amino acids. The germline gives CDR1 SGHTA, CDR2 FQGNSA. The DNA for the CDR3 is TGTGCCAGCAGCTTAGGGGGCGAAGCCTACGAGCAGTACTTC. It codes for CASSLGGEAYEQYF.

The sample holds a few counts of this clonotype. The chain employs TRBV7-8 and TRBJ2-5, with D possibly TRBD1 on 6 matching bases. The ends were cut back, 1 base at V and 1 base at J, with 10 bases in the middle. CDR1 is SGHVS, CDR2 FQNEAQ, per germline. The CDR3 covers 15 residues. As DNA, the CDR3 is TGTGCCAGCAGCTTAGTATGGACAGTCCAAGAGACCCAGTACTTC. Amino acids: CASSLVWTVQETQYF.

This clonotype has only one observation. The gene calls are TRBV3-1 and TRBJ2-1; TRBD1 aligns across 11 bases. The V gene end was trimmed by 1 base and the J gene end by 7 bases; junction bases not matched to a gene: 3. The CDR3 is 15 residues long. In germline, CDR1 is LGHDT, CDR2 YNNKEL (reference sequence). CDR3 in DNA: TGTGCCAGCAGCCAAGGGACAGGGGGCGGGAATGAGCAGTTCTTC. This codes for CASSQGTGGGNEQFF.

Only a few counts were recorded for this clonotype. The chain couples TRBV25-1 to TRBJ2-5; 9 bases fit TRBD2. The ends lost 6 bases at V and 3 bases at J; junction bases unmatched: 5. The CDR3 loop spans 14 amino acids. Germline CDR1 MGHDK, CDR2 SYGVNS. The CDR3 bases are TGTGCCAGCAGCGGAGCGGGGGGCAAAGAGACCCAGTACTTC. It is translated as CASSGAGGKETQYF.

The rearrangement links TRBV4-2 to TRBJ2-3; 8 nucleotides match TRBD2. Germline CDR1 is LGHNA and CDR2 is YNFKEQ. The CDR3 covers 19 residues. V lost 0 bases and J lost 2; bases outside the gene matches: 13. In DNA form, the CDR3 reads TGTGCCAGCAGCCAAGATAAAGGGGGGGTAGCGGGACTCACAGATACGCAGTATTTT. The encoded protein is CASSQDKGGVAGLTDTQYF.

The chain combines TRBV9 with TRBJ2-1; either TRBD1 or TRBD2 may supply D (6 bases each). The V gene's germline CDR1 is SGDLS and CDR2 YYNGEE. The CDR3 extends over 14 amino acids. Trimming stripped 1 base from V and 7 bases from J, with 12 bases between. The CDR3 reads CASSVNGGQNEQFF. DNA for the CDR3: TGTGCCAGCAGCGTAAATGGGGGGCAAAATGAGCAGTTCTTC.

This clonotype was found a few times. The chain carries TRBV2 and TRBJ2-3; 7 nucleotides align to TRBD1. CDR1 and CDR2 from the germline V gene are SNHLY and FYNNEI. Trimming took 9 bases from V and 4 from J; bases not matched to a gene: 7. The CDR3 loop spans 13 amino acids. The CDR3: CARESDRADTQYF. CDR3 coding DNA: TGTGCCAGGGAATCTGACAGGGCAGATACGCAGTATTTT.

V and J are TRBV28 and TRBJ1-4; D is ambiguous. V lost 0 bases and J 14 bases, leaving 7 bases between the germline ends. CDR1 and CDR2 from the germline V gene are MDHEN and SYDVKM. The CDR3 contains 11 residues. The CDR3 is CASSLWGSLFF. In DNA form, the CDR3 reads TGTGCCAGCAGTTTATGGGGCAGCCTGTTTTTT. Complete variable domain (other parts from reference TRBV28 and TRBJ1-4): DVKVTQSSRYLVKRTGEKVFLECVQDMDHENMFWYRQDPGLGLRLIYFSYDVKMKEKGDIPEGYSVSREKKERFSLILESASTNQTSMYLCASSLWGSLFFGSGTQLSVL.

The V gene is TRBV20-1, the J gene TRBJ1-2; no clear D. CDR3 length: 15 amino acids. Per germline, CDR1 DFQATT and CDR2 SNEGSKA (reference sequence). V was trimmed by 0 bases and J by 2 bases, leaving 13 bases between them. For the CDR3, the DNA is TGCAGTGCTAGAGATCCCTTAACGGGCAACTATGGCTACACCTTC. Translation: CSARDPLTGNYGYTF.

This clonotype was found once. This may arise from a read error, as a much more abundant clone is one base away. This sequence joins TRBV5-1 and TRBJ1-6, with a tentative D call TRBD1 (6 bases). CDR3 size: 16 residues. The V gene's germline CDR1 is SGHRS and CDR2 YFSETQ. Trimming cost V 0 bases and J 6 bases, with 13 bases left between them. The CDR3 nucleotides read TGCGCCAGCAGCTTGGCACCGGACAGTCCTAATTCACCCCTCCACTTT. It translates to CASSLAPDSPNSPLHF.